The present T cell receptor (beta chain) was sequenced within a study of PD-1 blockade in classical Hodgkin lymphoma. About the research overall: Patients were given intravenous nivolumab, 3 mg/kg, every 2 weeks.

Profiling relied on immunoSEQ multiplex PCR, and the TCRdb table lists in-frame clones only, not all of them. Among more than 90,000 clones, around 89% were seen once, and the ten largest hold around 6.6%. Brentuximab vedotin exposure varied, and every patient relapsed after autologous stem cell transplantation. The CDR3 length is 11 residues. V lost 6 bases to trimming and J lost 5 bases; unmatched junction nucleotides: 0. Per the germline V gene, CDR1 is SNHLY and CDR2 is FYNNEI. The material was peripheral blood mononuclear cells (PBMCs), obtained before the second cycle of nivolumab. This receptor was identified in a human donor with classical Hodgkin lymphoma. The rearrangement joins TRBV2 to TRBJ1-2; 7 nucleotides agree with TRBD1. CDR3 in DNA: TGTGCCAGCAGACAGGGGTATGGCTACACCTTC. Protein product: CASRQGYGYTF.